The next 12 T cell receptor beta chains were all read from a single sample in a study of radiotherapy plus CTLA-4 blockade in lung cancer. Assay used: immunoSEQ multiplex PCR; TCRdb lists only in-frame clones, some missing. The top ten clones hold 2% to 2.5% of a sample with some 78,000 clones, 86% of them seen once. The sample in question was peripheral blood, obtained from a patient treated with radiotherapy plus ipilimumab. These receptors all come from a human donor with non-small cell lung cancer who had a partial response to radiotherapy plus ipilimumab.

The chain is built from TRBV5-1 and TRBJ2-1; the D is unclear. This CDR3 has 13 amino acids. The V gene's germline CDR1 is SGHRS and CDR2 YFSETQ. Trimming took off 0 bases at V and 7 bases at J, with 8 bases between the two ends. DNA for the CDR3: TGCGCCAGCAGCTTGGGACAATCGAATGAGCAGTTCTTC. It encodes CASSLGQSNEQFF. The variable domain in full, with the rest retrieved from reference TRBV5-1 and TRBJ2-1, is KAGVTQTPRYLIKTRGQQVTLSCSPISGHRSVSWYQQTPGQGLQFLFEYFSETQRNKGNFPGRFSGRQFSNSRSEMNVSTLELGDSALYLCASSLGQSNEQFFGPGTRLTVL.

The chain links TRBV19 to TRBJ2-1; D might be TRBD2 (8 bases). The V and J ends lost 10 bases and 0 bases respectively, with 25 bases between them. Germline CDR1 is LNHDA and CDR2 is SQIVND (reference sequence). This CDR3 spans 18 amino acids. CDR3 loop: CATRGGVAGPSSYNEQFF. The CDR3 DNA sequence: TGTGCCACCCGAGGGGGCGTAGCGGGGCCGAGCTCCTACAATGAGCAGTTCTTC.

This sequence joins TRBV6-1 and TRBJ2-2, with 9 bases lining up with TRBD1. CDR3 length: 15 amino acids. CDR1 is MNHNS and CDR2 is SASEGT in the germline V gene. J lost 4 bases, V lost 1 base, and 1 base had no gene match. The CDR3 DNA reads as TGTGCCAGCAGTGAAGGGGACAGGGCCACCGGGGAGCTGTTTTTT. Its protein is CASSEGDRATGELFF.

V and J are TRBV6-5 and TRBJ1-1; D is unresolved. V lost 5 bases and J lost 5, with 15 bases in between. CDR3 length: 14 amino acids. Per germline, CDR1 MNHEY and CDR2 SVGAGI. The CDR3 sequence is CASSEPAPVTEAFF. CDR3 coding DNA: TGTGCCAGCAGTGAACCCGCCCCAGTTACTGAAGCTTTCTTT.

The chain combines TRBV6-1 with TRBJ2-2; 9 nucleotides agree with TRBD1. J lost 7 bases, V lost 4 bases, and 10 bases had no gene match. The CDR3 is 16 residues long. CDR1 MNHNS and CDR2 SASEGT come from the germline V gene. The CDR3: CASSAGTGSLNGELFF. In DNA, the CDR3 is TGTGCCAGCAGTGCCGGGACAGGGTCTTTAAACGGGGAGCTGTTTTTT.

The table lists this clone with a few counts. Here the CDR3 reads CASSFDPSYGYTF. Written as DNA, the CDR3 is TGTGCCAGCAGTTTTGATCCGAGCTATGGCTACACCTTC. The J gene is TRBJ1-2, the V gene TRBV28; D remains unclear. The CDR3 length is 13 residues. Germline V gives CDR1 MDHEN, CDR2 SYDVKM. Trimming pared 3 bases from V and 4 bases from J, leaving 9 bases between.

The chain carries TRBV27 and TRBJ2-1; 11 positions match TRBD2. This CDR3 is 17 amino acids long. Germline assignment: CDR1 MNHEY and CDR2 SMNVEV (reference sequence). J was trimmed by 7 bases and V by 5 bases; bases with no gene match: 13. This CDR3 reads CASSNLLGLAGANEQFF. In DNA form, the CDR3 reads TGTGCCAGCAGTAATTTATTAGGACTAGCGGGTGCAAATGAGCAGTTCTTC.

The chain has TRBV2 and TRBJ2-1; 7 bases fit TRBD2. Germline CDR1 is SNHLY and CDR2 is FYNNEI. This CDR3 contains 14 residues. Trimming took 9 bases from V and 8 from J; bases not matched to a gene: 13. This chain's CDR3 is CASKPGPSGDEQFF. In DNA form, the CDR3 reads TGTGCCAGTAAACCGGGCCCCAGCGGGGATGAGCAGTTCTTC.

This clone was detected once. The V and J genes are TRBV27 and TRBJ2-2, with TRBD2 matching 9 bases. Unmatched junction bases numbered 15, after V lost 7 bases and J lost 6 bases. The germline gives CDR1 MNHEY, CDR2 SMNVEV (reference sequence). The CDR3 runs to 17 residues. The CDR3 reads CASKPLFASGISGELFF. In DNA, the CDR3 is TGTGCCAGCAAACCTTTATTTGCTAGCGGGATCTCCGGGGAGCTGTTTTTT.

The chain carries TRBV6-6 and TRBJ2-1, with D unresolved. The CDR3 extends over 10 amino acids. The V end lost 6 bases, the J end lost 8 bases, and 5 bases lay between the germline ends. Germline assignment: CDR1 MNHNY and CDR2 SVGAGI (reference sequence). The CDR3 DNA follows: TGTGCCAGCAGGCGCGATGAGCAGTTCTTC. As protein: CASRRDEQFF.

This clone occurred once. The chain couples TRBV7-6 to TRBJ2-1; D ambiguous. This CDR3 has 13 amino acids. V lost 4 bases, J lost 7 bases, and 11 bases lay in between. Germline assignment: CDR1 SGHVS and CDR2 FNYEAQ. The CDR3 DNA follows: TGTGCCAGCAGCTCAAACCAGGTAAATGAGCAGTTCTTC. It is translated as CASSSNQVNEQFF. The full variable domain, completed using reference TRBV7-6 and TRBJ2-1, is GAGVSQSPRYKVTKRGQDVALRCDPISGHVSLYWYRQALGQGPEFLTYFNYEAQQDKSGLPNDRFSAERPEGSISTLTIQRTEQRDSAMYRCASSSNQVNEQFFGPGTRLTVL.

In its sample, this clone was seen once. The genes are TRBV7-2 and TRBJ2-1, with 7 bases lining up with TRBD1. CDR3 length: 15 residues. CDR1 and CDR2 (germline): SGHTA, FQGNSA. J was trimmed by 4 bases and V by 2 bases; bases with no gene match: 5. Here the CDR3 reads CASSLSKTGYNEQFF. In DNA, the CDR3 is TGTGCCAGCAGCTTATCGAAGACAGGGTACAATGAGCAGTTCTTC.